The source of this T cell receptor (beta chain) is a study of T cells in Graves' hyperthyroidism and ophthalmopathy. Study-wide results and caveats: The model identified upcoming ophthalmopathy a median approximately 6.4 months ahead of onset.

This clonotype was seen a handful of times. Its antigen is not known. For the diagnoses, clinical symptoms, serum thyroxine and TRAb, thyroid ultrasound and orbital computed tomography were used. The CDR3 length is 14 residues. V dropped 1 base and J dropped 10 bases, with 13 bases sitting between them. Germline values: CDR1 MDHEN, CDR2 SYDVKM. From RNA transcripts, TCR beta CDR3 regions were amplified. RT-PCR in the first round (using the HTBI primer set) targeted the TCR CDR3. TCRdb used MiXCR to reprocess the multiplex PCR reads, holding one entry per CDR3 protein. The sample lists some 490,000 distinct CDR3 sequences; about 16% were seen once.

The receptor comes from a woman younger than 45 with Graves' ophthalmopathy. V is TRBV28 and J is TRBJ1-4; perhaps TRBD1 as D (5 bases). The material sequenced was blood. The CDR3, as DNA: TGTGCCAGCAGTTTATCCCCGAACGGGGGAAAACTGTTTTTT. It codes for CASSLSPNGGKLFF.